The rows below give T cell receptor beta chains drawn from one sample of a study of blood T cells in healthy people across ages. In TCRdb, the 5' RACE reads were re-called with MiXCR into one record per CDR3 protein. The profile shows roughly 900,000 distinct CDR3 sequences, about 44% of them singletons. What was sequenced was blood. The origin of the receptors is a man aged 30 to 39 in good health. CDR3s include the opening cysteine and the closing phenylalanine or tryptophan. A D gene is named only where the DNA matches it firmly. Not every row has a clone size; where given, it reads once, few, many or a size class.

v_gene	abundance	d_gene	j_gene	CDR3nt	CDR3aa
TRBV5-1	-	TRBD2	TRBJ2-1	TGCGCCAACAGCTCCAGTAGCGGGACCTACAATGAGCAGTTCTTC	CANSSSSGTYNEQFF
TRBV7-3	-	TRBD2	TRBJ2-1	TGTGCCAGCAGCCCCCCTGGGAGCGGGGGGGCCGGTGAGCAGTTCTTC	CASSPPGSGGAGEQFF
TRBV11-3	-	TRBD2	TRBJ2-1	TGTGCCAGCAGCTTGGTTAGCGGGGCCCCCAATGAGCAGTTCTTC	CASSLVSGAPNEQFF
TRBV12-3/TRBV12-4	-	-	TRBJ2-1	TGTGCCAGCAGTCCTATGGAGCCTTCAGGAGCCCAGTTCTTC	CASSPMEPSGAQFF
TRBV27	few	TRBD1	TRBJ2-7	TGTGCCGTCGGGACAGGGACCTACGAGCAGTACTTC	CAVGTGTYEQYF
TRBV29-1	-	-	TRBJ2-5	TGCAGCGTTGCACTGGAGGGTTTCGGGACCCAGTACTTC	CSVALEGFGTQYF
TRBV5-1	-	TRBD2	TRBJ2-5	TGCGCCAGCAGCTTGGTAGCGGGATACCAAGAGACCCAGTACTTC	CASSLVAGYQETQYF
TRBV28	-	-	TRBJ2-3	TGTGCCAGCACTTTTCCCTCGACTAGTCCTGGGGGATATACGCAGTATTTT	CASTFPSTSPGGYTQYF
TRBV4-2	-	-	TRBJ2-3	TGTGCCAGCAGCCAAGATAACCCAACAGATACGCAGTATTTT	CASSQDNPTDTQYF
TRBV27	few	-	TRBJ2-7	TGTGCCAGCAGTTCCCAGACAGACCCTGCCTACGAGCAGTACTTC	CASSSQTDPAYEQYF
TRBV12-3/TRBV12-4	-	-	TRBJ2-1	TGTGCCAGCAGCCCGAATCAGGGTCATGAGCAGTTCTTC	CASSPNQGHEQFF
TRBV29-1	-	-	TRBJ1-4	TGCAGCGTGCTGGGAAAGGGCTCTTACGAAAAACTGTTTTTT	CSVLGKGSYEKLFF
TRBV7-2	few	-	TRBJ1-6	TGTGCCAGCAGCTTAGCTAAGCAGGGGAGCTCCTATAATTCACCCCTCCACTTT	CASSLAKQGSSYNSPLHF
TRBV6-6	-	-	TRBJ1-1	TGTGCCAGCGGCCAGGGAATGCGAACTGAAGCTTTCTTT	CASGQGMRTEAFF
TRBV30	many	-	TRBJ1-6	TGTGCCTGGAGTGTACCCGGGGCGGGTAATTCACCCCTCCACTTT	CAWSVPGAGNSPLHF
TRBV6-5	-	-	TRBJ1-6	TGTGCCAGCAGTTTTGACGAGGGAAATTCACCCCTCCACTTT	CASSFDEGNSPLHF
TRBV6-5	-	-	TRBJ1-2	TGTGCCAGCAGTTACGGGGGGATCTATGGCTACACCTTC	CASSYGGIYGYTF
TRBV20-1	-	-	TRBJ2-7	TGCTGTGCTACTTTGACTGTCTACGAGCAGTACTTC	CCATLTVYEQYF
TRBV7-6	few	TRBD2	TRBJ2-1	TGTGCCAGCAGCCTTGATAGCGGGGGGGGTTACAATGAGCAGTTCTTC	CASSLDSGGGYNEQFF
TRBV5-1	-	TRBD1	TRBJ1-1	TGCGCCAGCAGCCCAATGACAGGGCCAAAAGAAGCTTTCTTT	CASSPMTGPKEAFF
TRBV3-1	few	-	TRBJ1-1	TGTGCCAGCAGCCAGGGACACTCGAACACTGAAGCTTTCTTT	CASSQGHSNTEAFF
TRBV6-2/TRBV6-3	few	-	TRBJ2-4	TGTGCCAGCCGATGGGACACCGGTACAGCCAAAAACATTCAGTACTTC	CASRWDTGTAKNIQYF
TRBV5-1	-	TRBD2	TRBJ2-7	TGCGCCAGCAGCGGGGGACTAGCTGTGGACGAGCAGTACTTC	CASSGGLAVDEQYF
TRBV10-3	-	TRBD1	TRBJ1-5	TGTGCCATCAGTAACTTCCCGGGACAGGGCCATAGCAATCAGCCCCAGCATTTT	CAISNFPGQGHSNQPQHF
TRBV20-1	-	TRBD1	TRBJ2-7	TGCAGTGTGAGGGACAGGGAATCCTACGAGCAGTACTTC	CSVRDRESYEQYF
TRBV11-1	-	TRBD1	TRBJ1-1	TGTGCCAGCAGCTCGCGGGACAGGGTGAAGAACACTGAAGCTTTCTTT	CASSSRDRVKNTEAFF
TRBV24-1	-	-	TRBJ2-1	TGTGCCACCAGTGATTGGGACACGGGAGCTCATGAGCAGTTCTTC	CATSDWDTGAHEQFF
TRBV10-3	few	-	TRBJ2-7	TGTGCCACCGGTTCCGGGCAGGGAGGCGACGAGCAGTACTTC	CATGSGQGGDEQYF
TRBV4-1	-	TRBD1	TRBJ1-1	TGCGCCAGCAGCCCCGACAGGGGGCTGAACACTGAAGCTTTCTTT	CASSPDRGLNTEAFF
TRBV2	-	-	TRBJ2-1	TGTGCCAGTAGGAGAGGGTCCTCCGGTGAGCAGTTCTTC	CASRRGSSGEQFF
TRBV6-5	few	TRBD1	TRBJ2-1	TGTGCCAGCAGTCGACAGGGGGCGAGGAATGAGCAGTTCTTC	CASSRQGARNEQFF
TRBV29-1	-	TRBD1	TRBJ2-2	TGCAGCGTTGAAGGGACAGGGGGCAGCGGGGAGCTGTTTTTT	CSVEGTGGSGELFF
TRBV28	-	TRBD1	TRBJ2-7	TGTGCCAGCCGTCTCGCCTCCGGGACAGGTACCCCCGAGCAGTACTTC	CASRLASGTGTPEQYF
TRBV5-6	-	-	TRBJ1-5	TGTGCCAGCAGCTTGGGGCAGCCCTATAGCAATCAGCCCCAGCATTTT	CASSLGQPYSNQPQHF
TRBV7-9	few	-	TRBJ2-7	TGTGCCAGCAGCTCCCAGAACGAGCAGTACTTC	CASSSQNEQYF
TRBV6-2/TRBV6-3	few	-	TRBJ2-5	TGTGCCAGCGCTCCCGTCTCGCACCAGCAGTACTTC	CASAPVSHQQYF
TRBV29-1	-	-	TRBJ2-1	TGCAGCGTGAGGGGGAGGGCGAATGAGCAGTTCTTC	CSVRGRANEQFF
TRBV7-3	-	-	TRBJ1-1	TGTGCCAGCAGCACCGCCGCGTCCATGAACACTGAAGCTTTCTTT	CASSTAASMNTEAFF
TRBV4-2	-	TRBD2	TRBJ2-5	TGTGCCAGCAGCCAAGCAGCCGGACTAGCGGACCAAGAGACCCAGTACTTC	CASSQAAGLADQETQYF
TRBV15	-	-	TRBJ2-2	TGTGCCACCAGCAGAGATGCCGGGAGCGCCGGGGAGCTGTTTTTT	CATSRDAGSAGELFF
TRBV20-1	few	-	TRBJ2-1	TGCAGTGCTCCGATCGGGAGCCTCGATGAGCAGTTCTTC	CSAPIGSLDEQFF
TRBV28	-	-	TRBJ1-5	TGTGCCAGCAGTTCCTCCTATCAGCCCCAGCATTTT	CASSSSYQPQHF
TRBV29-1	-	-	TRBJ2-7	TGCAGCGTTGGACAAGGGGCTAAGTACGAGCAGTACTTC	CSVGQGAKYEQYF
TRBV6-5	-	-	TRBJ2-1	TGTGCCAGCACCGGGGGCTCCTACAATGAGCAGTTCTTC	CASTGGSYNEQFF
TRBV7-2	-	TRBD1	TRBJ2-7	TGTGCCAGCAGCCCAGGAGGACAGGGGGGTCGCGAGCAGTACTTC	CASSPGGQGGREQYF
TRBV29-1	-	-	TRBJ2-6	TGCAGCTTTGCTATTTCTGGGGCCAACGTCCTGACTTTC	CSFAISGANVLTF
TRBV4-3	few	-	TRBJ2-1	TGCGCCAGCAGCCAAGTGGGCAGCTCAAACTCCAAGGAGCAGTTCTTC	CASSQVGSSNSKEQFF
TRBV20-1	few	-	TRBJ2-5	TGCAGTGCTAGAGATCGGGCTATCCAAGAGACCCAGTACTTC	CSARDRAIQETQYF
TRBV6-5	-	-	TRBJ2-5	TGTGCCAGCAGTTCAAGGACCTTGCAGGAGACCCAGTACTTC	CASSSRTLQETQYF
TRBV7-2	few	-	TRBJ1-6	TGTGCCAGCGGCAGATATAATTCACCCCTCCACTTT	CASGRYNSPLHF
TRBV7-9	-	-	TRBJ2-7	TGTGCCAGCAGCCGAGCAGGGTCCACTTACTACGAGCAGTACTTC	CASSRAGSTYYEQYF